The 21 T cell receptor beta chains below were found in one sample sequenced in a study of human T cells and chemical hapten exposure. This sample's time point: patch test 1, 2 weeks after DPC sensitization. Regarding treatment: therapeutic diphenylcyclopropenone sensitization with weekly scalp DPC. TCRdb called the RACE reads again in MiXCR, with one record for every CDR3 protein. Of about 360,000 distinct CDR3 sequences in the sample, around 7% were seen once. The sample here was whole blood, taken in connection with sensitization to the hapten diphenylcyclopropenone (DPC). The receptors come from a woman in her late teens or twenties with alopecia areata. Some clones in this sample may be carry-over from other donors' samples.

This clonotype was counted only a few times. The CDR3 region is CASRGQARGMGYEQYF. CDR3 sequence (DNA): TGTGCCAGCAGAGGACAGGCACGTGGCATGGGTTACGAGCAGTACTTC. This chain uses TRBV28 with TRBJ2-7, with 7 bases aligning to TRBD1. The CDR3 totals 16 residues. Germline values: CDR1 MDHEN, CDR2 SYDVKM. Losses at the gene ends were 6 bases for V and 4 bases for J; bases not matched to a gene: 15.

The V call is TRBV20-1, the J call TRBJ1-2; perhaps TRBD1 as D (5 bases). Germline CDR1 is DFQATT and CDR2 is SNEGSKA (reference sequence). Trimming stripped 0 bases from V and 2 bases from J, with 13 bases between. The CDR3 is 15 residues long. Here the CDR3 DNA reads TGCAGTGCTAGAGATTCGCGAGGGGCCAACTATGGCTACACCTTC. Translated: CSARDSRGANYGYTF.

This clonotype appeared a few times. The chain employs TRBV4-3 and TRBJ2-7, with D unclear. Trimming took 0 bases from V and 0 from J, leaving 9 bases between them. The CDR3 loop spans 15 amino acids. Per germline, CDR1 LGHNA and CDR2 YSLEER. The CDR3 nucleotides read TGCGCCAGCAGCCAAGATGCAACAGCCTCCTACGAGCAGTACTTC. It codes for CASSQDATASYEQYF.

This clonotype was seen a few times. The CDR3 is CASSVAGHSPLHF. The CDR3 DNA sequence: TGTGCCAGCAGCGTAGCAGGGCATTCACCCCTCCACTTT. This chain links TRBV9 with TRBJ1-6; D is perhaps TRBD1 (5 bases). The germline CDR1 and CDR2 sequences are SGDLS and YYNGEE. The V and J ends lost 0 bases and 8 bases respectively, with 6 bases between them. This CDR3 comprises 13 residues.

This clonotype came up many times. The genes are TRBV7-9 and TRBJ2-2; 9 bases agree with TRBD1. The trim removed 5 bases at V and 3 bases at J, leaving 4 bases unmatched. Germline CDR1 and CDR2: SEHNR and FQNEAQ (reference sequence). This CDR3 region has 15 residues. The CDR3 protein is CASSRDRGDTGELFF. For the CDR3, the DNA is TGTGCCAGCAGCCGAGACAGGGGGGACACCGGGGAGCTGTTTTTT.

This clonotype was observed at least ten times. The CDR3 DNA reads as TGTGCCAGCCGATCCGGGGCAGGCTACGAGCAGTACTTC. It is translated as CASRSGAGYEQYF. The chain combines TRBV7-9 with TRBJ2-7; D assignment may be TRBD1 or TRBD2 (5 bases each). CDR3 length: 13 amino acids. CDR1 SEHNR and CDR2 FQNEAQ come from the germline V gene (reference sequence). Trimming took off 8 bases at V and 3 bases at J, with 14 bases between the two ends.

The table lists this clonotype with many counts. The rearrangement joins TRBV7-9 to TRBJ1-1; the D gene is possibly TRBD1 (6 bases). V was cut by 4 bases and J by 4 bases, with 13 bases left in between. There are 14 residues in the CDR3. Germline values: CDR1 SEHNR, CDR2 FQNEAQ (reference sequence). CDR3 region: CASSSSGASTEAFF. In DNA form, the CDR3 reads TGTGCCAGCAGCTCATCAGGGGCTTCCACTGAAGCTTTCTTT.

The chain links TRBV2 to TRBJ2-3, with TRBD2 identical over 14 bases. Germline CDR1 reads SNHLY; CDR2 reads FYNNEI. This CDR3 region has 17 residues. The ends lost 4 bases at V and 4 bases at J; junction bases unmatched: 7. The CDR3 DNA reads as TGTGCCAGCAGTGCCCTTCGGGGACTAGCGGGGGCAGATACGCAGTATTTT. It specifies CASSALRGLAGADTQYF.

This chain links TRBV19 with TRBJ2-1; 12 bases map to TRBD2. V lost 1 base and J lost 2; bases outside the gene matches: 0. This CDR3 region has 16 residues. CDR1 LNHDA and CDR2 SQIVND come from the germline V gene (reference sequence). CDR3 region: CASSIGLAGAYNEQFF. The DNA of the CDR3 is TGTGCCAGTAGTATAGGACTAGCGGGGGCCTACAATGAGCAGTTCTTC.

V usage is TRBV16 and J usage is TRBJ2-3; D uncertain. Trimming took 0 bases from V and 3 from J, leaving 16 bases between them. This CDR3 region has 17 residues. Germline V gives CDR1 KGHSY, CDR2 FQNENV. CDR3 amino acids: CASSQSRNSLRTDTQYF. The DNA for the CDR3 is TGTGCCAGCAGCCAATCGAGAAACTCCCTTCGAACAGATACGCAGTATTTT.

In this sample, this clonotype turned up a few times. The genes are TRBV4-2 and TRBJ2-7, with 11 positions matching TRBD2. CDR3 length: 18 residues. CDR1 LGHNA and CDR2 YNFKEQ come from the germline V gene. Trimming cost V 5 bases and J 3 bases; bases outside gene matches: 15. DNA for the CDR3: TGTGCCAGCAGCTCCCGAGATAGCGGGGGGGCCTTGGACTACGAGCAGTACTTC. Its translation: CASSSRDSGGALDYEQYF.

This clonotype has a handful of counts. This sequence joins TRBV12-3 or TRBV12-4 and TRBJ1-4, with D possibly TRBD1 on 5 matching bases. The length of the CDR3 is 17 residues. The V end was cut by 3 bases, the J end by 6 bases, with 20 bases between. CDR3 nucleotide sequence: TGTGCCAGCAGTTTTGGTTCAGGGCCTTACCTCCATGAAAAACTGTTTTTT. Its translation: CASSFGSGPYLHEKLFF.

In its sample, this clonotype was seen a few times. The chain has TRBV25-1 and TRBJ2-1; possible D gene TRBD2, 6 bases. Germline loops: CDR1 MGHDK, CDR2 SYGVNS. There are 14 residues in the CDR3. V lost 0 bases to trimming and J lost 7 bases, with 10 bases between them. CDR3 in DNA: TGTGCCAGCAGTGAATACGGAAGCGGGAATGAGCAGTTCTTC. Its translation is CASSEYGSGNEQFF. The entire variable domain, with the rest obtained from reference TRBV25-1 and TRBJ2-1, is as follows: EADIYQTPRYLVIGTGKKITLECSQTMGHDKMYWYQQDPGMELHLIHYSYGVNSTEKGDLSSESTVSRIRTEHFPLTLESARPSHTSQYLCASSEYGSGNEQFFGPGTRLTVL.

This clonotype has more than one count but fewer than ten. CDR3 bases: TGTGCCAGCAGTTTATGGGGACAAAAGAACACTGAAGCTTTCTTT. Amino acids: CASSLWGQKNTEAFF. V is TRBV28 and J is TRBJ1-1, with a weak D call TRBD1 (6 bases). V was cut by 0 bases and J by 1 base, with 9 bases left in between. CDR3 length: 15 residues. CDR1 is MDHEN and CDR2 is SYDVKM in the germline V gene.

The chain employs TRBV18 and TRBJ2-4, with D perhaps being TRBD1 or TRBD2 (5 bases each). Germline V lookup: CDR1 KGHSH, CDR2 LQKENI. V was shortened by 3 bases and J by 10 bases, with 19 bases between the two germline ends. CDR3 length equals 15 residues. CDR3 residues: CASSPAGTDTLIQYF. The CDR3 DNA follows: TGTGCCAGCTCACCGGCCGGGACCGATACTCTGATTCAGTACTTC.

This clonotype was observed a handful of times. The rearrangement joins TRBV6-2 or TRBV6-3 to TRBJ1-6; perhaps TRBD1 as D (5 bases). The V gene's germline CDR1 is MNHEY and CDR2 SVGEGT. The V end was cut by 6 bases, the J end by 10 bases, with 16 bases between. This CDR3 is built from 14 residues. CDR3 region: CASSSGTSGSPLHF. For the CDR3, the DNA is TGTGCCAGCAGCTCCGGGACCTCTGGATCACCCCTCCACTTT.

This clonotype was counted between two and nine times. The genes are TRBV24-1 and TRBJ2-3; TRBD2 aligns across 10 bases. V dropped 4 bases and J dropped 5; count of bases not matched to a gene: 8. Germline assignment: CDR1 KGHDR and CDR2 SFDVKD. The CDR3 has 16 residues. The DNA of the CDR3 is TGTGCCACCAGTGACCCGAGCGGGGGGGCTAAAGATACGCAGTATTTT. Protein sequence: CATSDPSGGAKDTQYF.

In its sample, this clonotype was seen many times. V gene TRBV5-1 combines with J gene TRBJ2-7; a possible D gene is TRBD1 (6 bases). Germline V lookup: CDR1 SGHRS, CDR2 YFSETQ. The CDR3 runs 14 residues. V lost 2 bases and J lost 4, with 13 bases in between. The CDR3 DNA reads TGCGCCAGCAGCTTCGGACAGTCGGGTTACGAGCAGTACTTC. Amino acids: CASSFGQSGYEQYF. The full variable domain, rest sourced from reference TRBV5-1 and TRBJ2-7, is KAGVTQTPRYLIKTRGQQVTLSCSPISGHRSVSWYQQTPGQGLQFLFEYFSETQRNKGNFPGRFSGRQFSNSRSEMNVSTLELGDSALYLCASSFGQSGYEQYFGPGTRLTVT.

The sample holds many counts of this clonotype. CDR3 in amino acids: CATSRDILDTQYF. The CDR3, as DNA: TGTGCCACCAGCAGAGATATTCTGGATACGCAGTATTTT. The gene calls are TRBV15 and TRBJ2-3; D gene ambiguous. Germline V CDR1 and CDR2: LNHNV, YYDKDF (reference sequence). CDR3 size: 13 residues. V was pared by 0 bases and J by 6 bases, with 7 bases between.

This clonotype was seen ten or more times. The rearrangement uses TRBV4-3 and TRBJ2-4; TRBD2 agrees at 9 bases. CDR3 length equals 19 residues. The germline CDR1 and CDR2 sequences are LGHNA and YSLEER. V gave up 0 bases and J gave up 3 bases; unmatched junction bases: 12. In DNA, the CDR3 is TGCGCCAGCAGCCAAGATAGTGGCGGGGGGGCCTTGGGCAAAAACATTCAGTACTTC. Amino acids: CASSQDSGGGALGKNIQYF.

This rearrangement joins TRBV6-2 or TRBV6-3 to TRBJ1-1; D is perhaps TRBD1 (5 bases). This CDR3 contains 14 residues. Germline assignment: CDR1 MNHEY and CDR2 SVGEGT. Deletions cut 0 bases from V and 7 bases from J, with 12 bases between. The CDR3 DNA reads as TGTGCCAGCAGTTACTCGATAGGGGAGGTTGAAGCTTTCTTT. Encoded protein: CASSYSIGEVEAFF.